Listed below are T cell receptor beta chains from one sample, sequenced in a study of cytomegalovirus exposure and HLA in healthy donors. Clones were read by immunoSEQ multiplex PCR, and TCRdb kept only the in-frame ones, dropping some. The table lists 110,000 to 150,000 clones, nearly 80% of them singletons. The sample consisted of PBMCs. These receptors all stem from a woman aged 25 to 39 in good health and CMV-seronegative. Each CDR3 is given with its conserved first and last residue. D genes are given only for firm matches. Clone size appears in some rows only: once, few, many, or a class for an expanded clone.

clone_size	v_call	j_call	d_call	cdr3_aa	cdr3_nt
.	TRBV7-6	TRBJ1-2	TRBD1	CASSPKDREGGYTF	TGTGCCAGCAGCCCGAAGGACAGGGAGGGAGGCTACACCTTC
.	TRBV5-1	TRBJ2-7	TRBD1	CASSTQGDAYEQYF	TGCGCCAGCAGCACACAGGGGGACGCCTACGAGCAGTACTTC
.	TRBV4-2	TRBJ2-3	TRBD2	CASSQTSGGGSDTQYF	TGTGCCAGCAGCCAGACTAGCGGGGGGGGATCAGATACGCAGTATTTT
.	TRBV11-2	TRBJ1-3	TRBD1	CASSSTGGPNTIYF	TGTGCCAGCAGCTCCACAGGGGGCCCAAACACCATATATTTT
.	TRBV7-2	TRBJ1-6	.	CASSLGTGQNSPLHF	TGTGCCAGCAGCTTAGGAACAGGGCAGAATTCACCCCTCCACTTT
.	TRBV5-6	TRBJ2-7	TRBD2	CASSLVGAGGTYEQYF	TGTGCCAGCAGCTTGGTGGGGGCGGGGGGAACCTACGAGCAGTACTTC
.	TRBV19	TRBJ2-1	TRBD2	CASSTLAGGPSEQFF	TGTGCCAGTAGTACCTTAGCGGGGGGGCCGTCTGAGCAGTTCTTC
.	TRBV7-6	TRBJ2-6	.	CASSLTGDAGANVLTF	TGTGCCAGCAGCTTAACAGGCGACGCTGGGGCCAACGTCCTGACTTTC
few	TRBV2	TRBJ1-1	.	CASSLADTEAFF	TGTGCCAGCAGTTTGGCCGACACTGAAGCTTTCTTT
once	TRBV7-9	TRBJ2-1	TRBD1	CASSLWMDRDNEQFF	TGTGCCAGCAGCTTATGGATGGACAGGGACAATGAGCAGTTCTTC
.	TRBV5-1	TRBJ2-3	.	CASSPERRSTDTQYF	TGCGCCAGCAGCCCTGAGAGGCGTAGCACAGATACGCAGTATTTT
.	TRBV9	TRBJ2-1	TRBD2	CASSPAGPYNEQFF	TGTGCCAGCAGCCCAGCGGGGCCTTACAATGAGCAGTTCTTC
once	TRBV27	TRBJ2-1	.	CASSAAVGDTYNEQFF	TGTGCCAGCAGTGCCGCCGTAGGTGACACCTACAATGAGCAGTTCTTC
.	TRBV11-3	TRBJ1-2	.	CASSLGRGYGYTF	TGTGCCAGCAGCTTAGGTCGGGGCTATGGCTACACCTTC
.	TRBV30	TRBJ1-4	TRBD1	CAWAQGANEKLFF	TGTGCCTGGGCACAGGGGGCAAATGAAAAACTGTTTTTT
once	TRBV2	TRBJ1-5	.	CASWEKGVNQPQHF	TGTGCCAGCTGGGAGAAGGGGGTAAATCAGCCCCAGCATTTT
once	TRBV7-2	TRBJ2-7	.	CASSLGGPKLYEQYF	TGTGCCAGCAGCTTAGGGGGGCCGAAACTTTACGAGCAGTACTTC
.	TRBV7-2	TRBJ2-5	.	CASSLAGGRQETQYF	TGTGCCAGCAGCTTAGCGGGGGGGCGGCAAGAGACCCAGTACTTC
.	TRBV27	TRBJ2-1	TRBD1	CASRRQGVGEQFF	TGTGCCAGCAGAAGGCAGGGGGTAGGTGAGCAGTTCTTC